A selection of T cell receptor beta chains follows, all from one sample in a study of graft-versus-host responses after intestinal transplantation. This table comes from immunoSEQ multiplex PCR, and its TCRdb copy is limited to in-frame clones, with some not included. The sample shows more than 50,000 clones, approximately 91% of them seen only once. Here the sequenced sample was ileum tissue, taken roughly 54 weeks after transplant. The source is a human patient who received an intestinal transplant, so some T cells may come from the graft donor. CDR3s include the opening cysteine and the closing phenylalanine or tryptophan. A D gene is named only where the DNA matches it firmly. Clone size, where shown, is once, few, many, or a class for clones that have expanded.

v_call	clone_size	j_call	d_call	cdr3_nt	cdr3_aa
TRBV5-1	once	TRBJ2-7	-	TGCGCCAGCAGCTTGGAGGGTCTGACTAGAGTCGAGCAGTACTTC	CASSLEGLTRVEQYF
TRBV7-2	-	TRBJ2-1	TRBD1	TGTGCCAGCAACAGGGACAGCTACAATGAGCAGTTCTTC	CASNRDSYNEQFF
TRBV4-1	-	TRBJ2-7	-	TGCGCCAGCAGCCAAGATTGGGTAGGCTACTACGAGCAGTACTTC	CASSQDWVGYYEQYF
TRBV15	-	TRBJ2-2	TRBD2	TGTGCCACCAGCAGAGATCTTACTAGCGGGGTGGTGGCCGGGGAGCTGTTTTTT	CATSRDLTSGVVAGELFF
TRBV4-2	-	TRBJ2-7	TRBD2	TGTGCCAGCAGCCCAGGGGGGCGACTAGCGGCCTACGAGCAGTACTTC	CASSPGGRLAAYEQYF
TRBV4-1	-	TRBJ2-7	-	TGCGCCAGCAGCCAAGTTGAAGGCTCCTACGAGCAGTACTTC	CASSQVEGSYEQYF
TRBV11-2	-	TRBJ2-3	TRBD2	TGTGCCAGCAGCTCAACCGGCGGGGGGCTAGATACGCAGTATTTT	CASSSTGGGLDTQYF
TRBV9	-	TRBJ2-3	-	TGTGCCAGCAGCGTAAGAGGGTCGTTAGGGACAGATACGCAGTATTTT	CASSVRGSLGTDTQYF
TRBV6-1	-	TRBJ2-7	TRBD1	TGTGCCAGCAGTGCCCTCCCTGGACAGGGTATTTACGAGCAGTACTTC	CASSALPGQGIYEQYF
TRBV10-1	-	TRBJ2-1	-	TGCGCCAGCAGCGCCGGGACAAGCTCCTACAATGAGCAGTTCTTC	CASSAGTSSYNEQFF
TRBV21-1	-	TRBJ1-2	-	TGTGCCAGCGAGGGGAGGTATGGCTACACCTTC	CASEGRYGYTF
TRBV9	-	TRBJ2-2	TRBD2	TGTGCCAGCAGCGTAGGACTAGCGGGAGAGGCCGGGGAGCTGTTTTTT	CASSVGLAGEAGELFF
TRBV11-2	once	TRBJ1-1	-	TGTGCCAGCAGCTTAGATCAACAGCCTGCACGTGAGACTGAAGCTTTCTTT	CASSLDQQPARETEAFF
TRBV4-2	-	TRBJ1-2	-	TGTGCCAGCAGCCAAACATCCCCACATGATGGCTACACCTTC	CASSQTSPHDGYTF
TRBV5-1	-	TRBJ2-7	-	TGCGCCAGCAGCAGCGAATACGAGCAGTACTTC	CASSSEYEQYF
TRBV6-5	-	TRBJ2-1	-	TGTGCCAGCAGTTACTCGGAGGGGGGGCCCAACAATGAGCAGTTCTTC	CASSYSEGGPNNEQFF
TRBV28	few	TRBJ2-7	TRBD1	TGTGCCAGCAGAAAGATCGACAGGGATACGGACGAGCAGTACTTC	CASRKIDRDTDEQYF
TRBV29-1	-	TRBJ1-2	TRBD1	TGCAGCGTTGAAAAGGCGGGACAGGGCAGCTACACCTTC	CSVEKAGQGSYTF
TRBV18	-	TRBJ1-6	-	TGTGCCAGCTCACCACTGGATGCTCGAGTTGGTTCACCCCTCCACTTT	CASSPLDARVGSPLHF
TRBV6-6	-	TRBJ1-2	-	TGTGCCAGCACTTCCCCTGACCGAGTAGCTAACTATGGCTACACCTTC	CASTSPDRVANYGYTF
TRBV4-2	-	TRBJ1-2	-	TGTGCCAGCAGCCAAGAAGTAGACAGTAACTATGGCTACACCTTC	CASSQEVDSNYGYTF
TRBV21-1	-	TRBJ1-1	-	TGTGCCAGCAGCTCCCTTATGAACACTGAAGCTTTCTTT	CASSSLMNTEAFF
TRBV28	-	TRBJ2-7	-	TGTGCCAGCAGTGGTGCCGGGAACCGGGGTGGAGAGCAGTACTTC	CASSGAGNRGGEQYF
TRBV6-5	-	TRBJ2-3	TRBD2	TGTGCCAGCAGTTATTCTCTAGCGGGACGGGCAGATACGCAGTATTTT	CASSYSLAGRADTQYF
TRBV5-3	few	TRBJ2-7	-	TGTGCCAGAAGCTCCCCGTTCTTGCACTACGAGCAGTACTTC	CARSSPFLHYEQYF
TRBV6-1	once	TRBJ1-4	TRBD1	TGTGCCAGCAGTCCACAGGGGGCTGGGGAAAAACTGTTTTTT	CASSPQGAGEKLFF
TRBV9	-	TRBJ1-2	TRBD1	TGTGCCAGCAGCCCCAGGACAGGGGTGAACTATGGCTACACCTTC	CASSPRTGVNYGYTF